These 12 T cell receptor beta chains were all obtained from the same sample, sequenced in a study of T cell repertoires in cytomegalovirus infection. The antigens of these receptors remain unknown. Each CDR3 protein is one row after TCRdb ran MiXCR on the reads. Of about 130,000 distinct CDR3 sequences listed, about 24% are singletons. Sequenced sample: PBMCs, sequenced either directly or after in vitro stimulation (not recorded which). Receptors were obtained from a human donor in good health (CMV status not recorded). Some clones in this sample may be carry-over from other donors' samples.

This clonotype has at least ten counts. The rearrangement links TRBV12-3 or TRBV12-4 to TRBJ2-7; D unclear. V shed 1 base and J shed 0 bases, with 4 bases lying between them. CDR3 size: 13 residues. In DNA form, the CDR3 reads TGTGCCAGCAGTTTAGGGTCCTCCTACGAGCAGTACGTC. Its translation is CASSLGSSYEQYV.

In its sample, this clonotype is medium-sized. The V and J genes are TRBV19 and TRBJ1-3, with a tentative D call TRBD1 (5 bases). CDR3 size: 17 residues. Trimming removed 1 base from V and 0 bases from J, with 13 bases in between. The germline gives CDR1 LNHDA, CDR2 SQIVND (reference sequence). The CDR3 sequence: CASSIGARAYSGNTIYF. The CDR3 DNA follows: TGTGCCAGTAGTATAGGGGCCAGGGCCTACTCTGGAAACACCATATATTTT.

This rearrangement joins TRBV4-3 to TRBJ2-2; 7 nucleotides agree with TRBD2. The J segment lost 7 bases and the V segment lost 0 bases, leaving 11 bases of the junction unmatched. The CDR3 totals 17 residues. Germline CDR1 and CDR2: LGHNA and YSLEER. This CDR3 is CASSQDLPGTNYGELFF. The CDR3, as DNA: TGCGCCAGCAGCCAAGATCTCCCCGGGACTAATTACGGGGAGCTGTTTTTT.

V usage is TRBV19 and J usage is TRBJ2-1; no firm D call. The CDR3 is made up of 14 amino acids. Germline values: CDR1 LNHDA, CDR2 SQIVND (reference sequence). The V and J ends lost 1 base and 10 bases respectively, with 14 bases between them. The CDR3 region has the DNA TGTGCCAGTAGTATAGTTTCCGGAGACATAGAGCAGTTCTTC. Translated, it gives CASSIVSGDIEQFF.

The rearrangement links TRBV27 to TRBJ2-6; the D call may be TRBD1 or TRBD2 (5 bases each). The germline V gene encodes CDR1 MNHEY and CDR2 SMNVEV (reference sequence). CDR3 length equals 17 residues. With 5 bases removed from V and 1 base from J, the gap between germline ends came to 15 bases. The CDR3 spells CASSPSLGVSGANVLTF. DNA of the CDR3: TGTGCCAGCAGTCCCTCTCTGGGGGTGTCTGGGGCCAACGTCCTGACTTTC.

The chain carries TRBV4-1 and TRBJ2-5; no definite D call. Germline V gene sequence: CDR1 MGHRA, CDR2 YSYEKL. The CDR3 has 13 residues. V was cut by 4 bases and J by 2 bases, with 8 bases left in between. The CDR3 protein is CASSLLEQETQYF. The CDR3 nucleotides are TGCGCCAGCAGCCTTCTTGAGCAAGAGACCCAGTACTTC.

This clonotype was picked up many times. This chain links TRBV7-2 with TRBJ2-4; 7 bases match TRBD1. The CDR3 consists of 16 residues. Unmatched junction bases numbered 11, after V lost 2 bases and J lost 7 bases. Germline CDR1 and CDR2: SGHTA and FQGNSA. This chain's CDR3 is CASSLTDRPHLNIQYF. The CDR3 DNA reads TGTGCCAGCAGCTTAACGGACAGGCCCCATTTGAACATTCAGTACTTC.

CDR3 region: CSEGQGERGETQYF. As DNA, the CDR3 is TGCAGTGAGGGGCAGGGGGAGCGGGGCGAGACCCAGTACTTC. The genes are TRBV20-1 and TRBJ2-5, with D perhaps assigned TRBD1 or TRBD2 (7 bases each). Between the trimmed V and J ends, which lost 7 bases and 5 bases, there was a span of 20 bases. Germline V gene lookup returns CDR1 DFQATT and CDR2 SNEGSKA (reference sequence). The CDR3 is 14 amino acids.

The chain links TRBV12-3 or TRBV12-4 to TRBJ2-5; tentative D call: TRBD1 (5 bases). Trimming pared 5 bases from V and 3 bases from J, leaving 10 bases between. The CDR3 spans 13 residues. The CDR3 region has the DNA TGTGCCAGCAGTAAGCAGGGTAAAGAGACCCAGTACTTC. It yields the protein CASSKQGKETQYF.

This clonotype turned up a few times. This chain uses TRBV19 with TRBJ1-2; 7 bases fit TRBD1. CDR3 length: 12 amino acids. The germline gives CDR1 LNHDA, CDR2 SQIVND (reference sequence). V lost 10 bases and J lost 6; bases outside the gene matches: 8. The CDR3 DNA sequence: TGTGCCACTATGGGACAGACCCATGGCTACACCTTC. Amino acid sequence: CATMGQTHGYTF.

The gene calls are TRBV10-2 and TRBJ2-2; 12 nucleotides agree with TRBD2. After removal of 0 bases from V and 4 bases from J, the junction contained 3 bases not matched to a gene. The CDR3 covers 17 residues. Looked up from germline, CDR1 is WSHSY and CDR2 is SAAADI. CDR3 in amino acids: CASSESRTSGITGELFF. DNA of the CDR3: TGCGCCAGCAGTGAGTCCAGGACTAGCGGGATCACCGGGGAGCTGTTTTTT.

This clonotype was counted only a few times. The CDR3 loop is CASRAGTSYNEQFF. DNA for the CDR3: TGTGCCAGTAGAGCCGGGACTTCCTACAATGAGCAGTTCTTC. This chain joins TRBV19 and TRBJ2-1; possible D gene TRBD2, 6 bases. CDR3 length: 14 amino acids. Germline V CDR1 and CDR2: LNHDA, SQIVND (reference sequence). The V end was cut by 6 bases, the J end by 1 base, with 10 bases between.